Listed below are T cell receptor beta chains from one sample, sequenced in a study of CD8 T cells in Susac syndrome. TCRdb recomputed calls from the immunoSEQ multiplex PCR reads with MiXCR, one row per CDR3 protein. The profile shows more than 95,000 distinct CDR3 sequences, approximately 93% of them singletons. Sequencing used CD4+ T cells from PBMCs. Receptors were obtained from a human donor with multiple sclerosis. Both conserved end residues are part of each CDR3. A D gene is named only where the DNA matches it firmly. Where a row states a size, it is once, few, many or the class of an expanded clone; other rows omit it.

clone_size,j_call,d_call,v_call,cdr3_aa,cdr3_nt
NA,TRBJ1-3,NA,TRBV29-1,CSVTVDSGNTIYF,TGCAGCGTGACAGTCGACTCTGGAAACACCATATATTTT
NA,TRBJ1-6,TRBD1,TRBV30,CAWSHRGGSPLHF,TGTGCCTGGAGTCACAGGGGCGGATCACCCCTCCACTTT
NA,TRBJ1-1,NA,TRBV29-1,CSVGLRVMNTEAFF,TGCAGCGTTGGTCTCAGGGTCATGAACACTGAAGCTTTCTTT
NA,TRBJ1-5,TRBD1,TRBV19,CASTQFQGGNQPQHF,TGTGCCAGTACCCAGTTTCAGGGGGGCAATCAGCCCCAGCATTTT
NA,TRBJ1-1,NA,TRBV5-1,CASSLGTMNTEAFF,TGCGCCAGCAGCTTGGGGACAATGAACACTGAAGCTTTCTTT
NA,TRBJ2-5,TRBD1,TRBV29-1,CSVLRGRGETQYF,TGCAGCGTCCTAAGGGGGCGCGGGGAGACCCAGTACTTC
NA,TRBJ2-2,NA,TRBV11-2,CASSHGQMITGELFF,TGTGCCAGCAGCCATGGACAGATGATCACCGGGGAGCTGTTTTTT
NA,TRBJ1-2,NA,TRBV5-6,CASSLPLYGYTF,TGTGCCAGCAGCTTGCCCCTCTATGGCTACACCTTC
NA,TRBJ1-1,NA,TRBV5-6,CGGSNTEAFF,TGTGGAGGCAGCAACACTGAAGCTTTCTTT
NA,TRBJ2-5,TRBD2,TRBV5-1,CASSFGLAEFQETQYF,TGCGCCAGCAGCTTCGGACTAGCGGAGTTCCAAGAGACCCAGTACTTC
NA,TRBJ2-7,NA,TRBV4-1,CASSQELTSPYEQYF,TGCGCCAGCAGCCAAGAACTCACTTCCCCCTACGAGCAGTACTTC
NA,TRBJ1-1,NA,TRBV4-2,CASSQEQGRGTEAFF,TGTGCCAGCAGCCAGGAGCAAGGGAGGGGGACTGAAGCTTTCTTT
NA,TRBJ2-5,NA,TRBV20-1,CSARLSGRETQYF,TGCAGTGCTAGACTATCAGGGCGAGAGACCCAGTACTTC
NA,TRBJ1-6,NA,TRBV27,CASSFDWNSPLHF,TGTGCCAGCAGTTTTGACTGGAATTCACCCCTCCACTTT
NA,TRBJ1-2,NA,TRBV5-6,CASSLAWGALYYGYTF,TGTGCCAGCAGCTTGGCCTGGGGGGCTCTATACTATGGCTACACCTTC
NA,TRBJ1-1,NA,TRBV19,CASRSGRIPSAEAFF,TGTGCCAGTAGATCTGGTCGCATACCCTCGGCTGAAGCTTTCTTT
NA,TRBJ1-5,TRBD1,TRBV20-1,CSARDFSGGQDLQPQHF,TGCAGTGCTAGAGATTTTTCCGGGGGACAGGATTTACAGCCCCAGCATTTT
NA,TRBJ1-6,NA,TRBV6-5,CASSPRGPHSPLHF,TGTGCCAGCAGCCCCCGGGGGCCGCATTCACCCCTCCACTTT
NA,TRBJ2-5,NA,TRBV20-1,CSARARVETQYF,TGCAGTGCTAGGGCCAGGGTGGAGACCCAGTACTTC
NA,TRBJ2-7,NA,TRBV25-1,CASSDPGLYEQYF,TGTGCCAGCAGTGACCCGGGACTCTACGAGCAGTACTTC
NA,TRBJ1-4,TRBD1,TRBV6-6,CASSLGQGEIEKLFF,TGTGCCAGCAGTTTGGGACAGGGAGAAATTGAGAAACTGTTTTTT
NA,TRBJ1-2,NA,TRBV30,CAWSVGYYGYTF,TGTGCCTGGAGTGTGGGGTACTATGGCTACACCTTC
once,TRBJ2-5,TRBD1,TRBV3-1,CASSQTGTGVETQYF,TGTGCCAGCAGCCAGACCGGGACAGGGGTGGAGACCCAGTACTTC
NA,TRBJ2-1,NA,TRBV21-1,CANSRLATKQFF,TGTGCCAACTCCAGACTAGCCACCAAGCAGTTCTTC
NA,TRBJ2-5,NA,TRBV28,CATLDRGDEETQYF,TGTGCCACCCTGGACAGAGGGGATGAAGAGACCCAGTACTTC
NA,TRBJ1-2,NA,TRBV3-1,CASSQGGGGYTF,TGTGCCAGCAGCCAGGGAGGAGGAGGCTACACCTTC
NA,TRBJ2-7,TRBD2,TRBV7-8,CASSLDSGGSSYEQYF,TGTGCCAGCAGCTTAGATAGCGGGGGTAGCTCCTACGAGCAGTACTTC
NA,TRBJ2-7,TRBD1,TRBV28,CASSSWTGSSYEQYF,TGTGCCAGCAGTTCCTGGACAGGGAGTTCTTACGAGCAGTACTTC
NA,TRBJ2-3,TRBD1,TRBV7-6,CASNGREGTGHSTDTQYF,TGTGCTAGCAACGGCCGCGAAGGGACAGGCCATAGCACAGATACGCAGTATTTT
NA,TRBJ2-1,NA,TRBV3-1,CASSRGRRLSYNEQFF,TGTGCCAGCAGCCGGGGACGGCGCCTTTCCTACAATGAGCAGTTCTTC
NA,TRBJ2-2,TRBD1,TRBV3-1,CASRPTGAPWAGELFF,TGTGCCAGCAGACCTACAGGGGCCCCCTGGGCCGGGGAGCTGTTTTTT
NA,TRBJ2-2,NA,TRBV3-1,CASMATGELFF,TGTGCCAGCATGGCGACCGGGGAGCTGTTTTTT
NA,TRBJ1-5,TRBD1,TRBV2,CASSEQTGGGQPQHF,TGTGCCAGCAGTGAGCAAACAGGGGGCGGTCAGCCCCAGCATTTT
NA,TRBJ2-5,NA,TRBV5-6,CASSETALETQYF,TGTGCCAGCAGCGAGACAGCTTTGGAGACCCAGTACTTC
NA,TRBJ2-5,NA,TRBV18,CASSSDLKETQYF,TGTGCCAGCTCATCGGACCTAAAAGAGACCCAGTACTTC
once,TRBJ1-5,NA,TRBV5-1,CASSSGGGEGQPQHF,TGCGCCAGCAGCTCGGGTGGGGGGGAAGGACAGCCCCAGCATTTT
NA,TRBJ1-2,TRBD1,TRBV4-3,CASSQVAQGSYGYTF,TGCGCCAGCAGCCAAGTGGCACAGGGGAGCTATGGCTACACCTTC
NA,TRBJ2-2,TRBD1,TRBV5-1,CASSTQGAGELFF,TGCGCCAGCAGCACTCAGGGGGCCGGGGAGCTGTTTTTT
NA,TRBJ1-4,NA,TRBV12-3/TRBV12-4,CASSSLTNEKLFF,TGTGCCAGCAGTTCTTTAACTAATGAAAAACTGTTTTTT
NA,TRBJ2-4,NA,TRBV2,CASSDNSKNIQYF,TGTGCCAGCAGTGATAACAGCAAAAACATTCAGTACTTC
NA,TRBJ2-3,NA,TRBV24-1,CATSDPSPGGTDTQYF,TGTGCCACCAGTGACCCAAGTCCGGGGGGCACAGATACGCAGTATTTT
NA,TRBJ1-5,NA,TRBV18,CASSPNSGTENQPQHF,TGTGCCAGCTCACCGAACTCCGGGACGGAGAATCAGCCCCAGCATTTT
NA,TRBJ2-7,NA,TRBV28,CASSLVLFYKGSYEQYF,TGTGCCAGCAGTTTAGTCCTCTTTTACAAGGGGTCCTACGAGCAGTACTTC
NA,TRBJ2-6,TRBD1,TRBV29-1,CSVGLGTGHPGGANVLTF,TGCAGCGTTGGATTAGGGACAGGCCATCCAGGGGGGGCCAACGTCCTGACTTTC
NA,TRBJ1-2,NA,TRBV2,CASSSYPSGYGYTF,TGTGCCAGCAGCTCGTATCCTTCGGGCTATGGCTACACCTTC
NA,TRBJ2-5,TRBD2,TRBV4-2,CASSQTGGGSGQYF,TGTGCCAGCAGCCAAACCGGGGGGGGAAGCGGGCAGTACTTC
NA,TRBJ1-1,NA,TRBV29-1,CSVFDFVGENTEAFF,TGCAGCGTGTTTGATTTTGTGGGTGAGAACACTGAAGCTTTCTTT
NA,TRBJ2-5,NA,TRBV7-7,CASSLGGKETQYF,TGTGCCAGCAGCTTAGGGGGGAAAGAGACCCAGTACTTC
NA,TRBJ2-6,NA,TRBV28,CASSFGANVLTF,TGTGCCAGCAGTTTTGGGGCCAACGTCCTGACTTTC
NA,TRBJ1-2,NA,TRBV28,CASSFLSRGYTF,TGTGCCAGCAGTTTCCTATCGCGTGGCTACACCTTC
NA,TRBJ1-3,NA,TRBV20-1,CSAPVMNSGNTIYF,TGCAGTGCCCCCGTGATGAACTCTGGAAACACCATATATTTT
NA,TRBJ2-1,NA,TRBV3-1,CASSLGKEQFF,TGTGCCAGCAGCCTAGGAAAAGAGCAGTTCTTC
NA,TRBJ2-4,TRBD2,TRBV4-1,CASSQGGVAGKAKNIQYF,TGCGCCAGCAGCCAAGGCGGGGTAGCGGGGAAAGCCAAAAACATTCAGTACTTC
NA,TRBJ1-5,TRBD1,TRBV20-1,CSARDLGTGSLSNQPQHF,TGCAGTGCTAGGGACCTCGGGACAGGGAGCCTTAGCAATCAGCCCCAGCATTTT
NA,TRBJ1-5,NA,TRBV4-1,CASSQVDSQPQHF,TGCGCCAGCAGCCAAGTTGACAGTCAGCCCCAGCATTTT
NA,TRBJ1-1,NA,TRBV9,CASSVGGAAEAFF,TGTGCCAGCAGCGTAGGAGGGGCGGCTGAAGCTTTCTTT
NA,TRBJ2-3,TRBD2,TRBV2,CASSEGLATDTQYF,TGTGCCAGCAGTGAAGGACTAGCGACAGATACGCAGTATTTT
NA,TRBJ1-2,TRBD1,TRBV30,CAWSGAGTGYYGYTF,TGTGCCTGGAGCGGAGCGGGGACAGGGTACTATGGCTACACCTTC
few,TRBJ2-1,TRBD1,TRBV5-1,CASSVTGDHYNEQFF,TGCGCCAGCAGCGTTACAGGGGATCACTACAATGAGCAGTTCTTC